This TCR beta chain appears in the sequencing data of a study of blood T cell repertoires in COVID-19. Living in 24 US areas, the participants were between about 18 and 100 years of age. Participant reports of clinical history set cohort assignment. The CDR3 runs 16 residues. The V gene's germline CDR1 is SGHDT and CDR2 YYEEEE. Between the trimmed V and J ends, which lost 2 bases and 1 base, there was a span of 15 bases. Under the authors' procedure: Researchers report that nucleated cell counts were estimated from reference gene primer amplification. Assay used: immunoSEQ multiplex PCR; TCRdb lists only in-frame clones, some missing. V and J calls and clone size are those listed in that table; D and trimming were worked out from the DNA. The sample contains around 450,000 clones, about 85% of which appear only once.

The origin of this receptor is a woman in her late teens or twenties who had recovered from COVID-19. This chain links TRBV5-6 with TRBJ1-1, with D possibly matching TRBD1 (6 bases). Sequences were obtained from PBMCs or T cells enriched from blood (not recorded which). DNA for the CDR3: TGTGCCAGCAGCTTCCTTCCGGGACACCCGAACACTGAAGCTTTCTTT. Translation gives CASSFLPGHPNTEAFF.